This entry lists 8 T cell receptor beta chains sequenced from one sample in a study of shared clonotypes between healthy human individuals. Clones were read by immunoSEQ multiplex PCR, and TCRdb kept only the in-frame ones, dropping some. This sample has approximately 740,000 clones, with 80% to 95% found just once. CD45RO negativity and positive selection for CCR7 defined naive CD8 cells, a population that excluded terminally differentiated effector memory CD45RA+ cells. Sequencing used naive CD8+ T cells sorted from blood. All receptors come from a man aged 25-45 years in good health.

In its sample, this clone was seen once. The genes are TRBV13 and TRBJ2-2, with D unclear. Looked up from germline, CDR1 is PRHDT and CDR2 is FYEKMQ (reference sequence). The V end was cut by 8 bases, the J end by 2 bases, with 3 bases between. The CDR3 runs to 11 residues. The CDR3 coding sequence is TGTGCCAGCCACAACACCGGGGAGCTGTTTTTT. Translating gives CASHNTGELFF.

The chain combines TRBV7-9 with TRBJ2-7; 10 bases line up with TRBD2. V lost 5 bases to trimming and J lost 0 bases; unmatched junction nucleotides: 7. This CDR3 contains 16 residues. The germline V gene has CDR1 SEHNR and CDR2 FQNEAQ (reference sequence). CDR3 DNA sequence: TGTGCCAGCAGCCCGACTAGCGGGTTAAGCTCCTACGAGCAGTACTTC. Amino acids: CASSPTSGLSSYEQYF.

The V gene is TRBV4-2, the J gene TRBJ2-3, with TRBD2 as a possible D gene (6 bases). The CDR3 is 17 residues long. Germline V gene lookup returns CDR1 LGHNA and CDR2 YNFKEQ. V lost 0 bases, J lost 0 bases, and 13 bases lay in between. The CDR3 sequence: CASSQDPRGTSTDTQYF. CDR3 sequence (DNA): TGTGCCAGCAGCCAAGATCCGCGCGGGACTAGCACAGATACGCAGTATTTT.

This clone was counted between two and nine times. The chain couples TRBV15 to TRBJ1-3; no firm D call. The V and J ends lost 5 bases and 2 bases respectively, with 13 bases between them. This CDR3 spans 15 amino acids. CDR1 is LNHNV and CDR2 is YYDKDF in the germline V gene (reference sequence). CDR3 amino acids: CATSYTRGTGNTIYF. DNA of the CDR3: TGTGCCACCAGCTACACCCGGGGTACTGGAAACACCATATATTTT.

The chain links TRBV28 to TRBJ1-1; TRBD1 agrees at 9 bases. V lost 8 bases to trimming and J lost 1 base; unmatched junction nucleotides: 5. From germline, CDR1 is MDHEN and CDR2 SYDVKM. The CDR3 has 14 amino acids. Here the CDR3 reads CASGLDRGNTEAFF. The CDR3, as DNA: TGTGCCAGCGGGCTGGACAGGGGGAACACTGAAGCTTTCTTT.

The chain carries TRBV5-5 and TRBJ2-7, with a possible D match to TRBD1 (7 bases). The length of the CDR3 is 14 residues. CDR1 and CDR2 (germline): SGHKS, YYEKEE (reference sequence). Trimming shortened V by 2 bases and J by 4 bases, and 13 bases separated the two germline ends. Here the CDR3 reads CASSFFAGGYEQYF. The CDR3 DNA sequence: TGTGCCAGCAGCTTCTTTGCAGGGGGGTACGAGCAGTACTTC.

The chain employs TRBV4-3 and TRBJ2-7; TRBD2 matches at 10 bases. The V gene's germline CDR1 is LGHNA and CDR2 YSLEER. The junction had 7 bases not matched to a gene; V was cut back by 1 base and J by 4 bases. The CDR3 sequence is 16 residues long. CDR3 sequence reads: CASSQAHLAGVYEQYF. CDR3 DNA: TGCGCCAGCAGCCAAGCGCACCTAGCGGGAGTGTACGAGCAGTACTTC.

The rearrangement joins TRBV28 to TRBJ1-1; the match to TRBD1 covers 7 bases. The CDR3 extends over 15 amino acids. CDR1 MDHEN and CDR2 SYDVKM come from the germline V gene. Germline trimming cut 5 bases from V and 1 base from J; bases unmatched to any gene: 7. CDR3 sequence reads: CASSPIDRANTEAFF. The CDR3 DNA reads TGTGCCAGCAGTCCAATCGACAGGGCGAACACTGAAGCTTTCTTT.